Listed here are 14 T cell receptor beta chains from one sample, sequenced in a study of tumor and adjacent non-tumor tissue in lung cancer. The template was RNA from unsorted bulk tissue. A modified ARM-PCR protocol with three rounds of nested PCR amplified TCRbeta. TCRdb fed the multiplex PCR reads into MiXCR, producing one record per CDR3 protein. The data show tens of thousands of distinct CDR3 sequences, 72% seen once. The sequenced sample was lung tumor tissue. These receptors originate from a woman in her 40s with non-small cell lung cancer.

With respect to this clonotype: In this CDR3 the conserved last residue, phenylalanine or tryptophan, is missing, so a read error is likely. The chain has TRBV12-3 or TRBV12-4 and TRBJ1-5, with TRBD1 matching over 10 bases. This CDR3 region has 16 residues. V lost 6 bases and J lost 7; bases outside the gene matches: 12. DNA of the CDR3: TGTGCCAGCAGCCCCGGGACAGGGGCGCTTAACCAGCCCCAGCATTAT. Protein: CASSPGTGALNQPQHY.

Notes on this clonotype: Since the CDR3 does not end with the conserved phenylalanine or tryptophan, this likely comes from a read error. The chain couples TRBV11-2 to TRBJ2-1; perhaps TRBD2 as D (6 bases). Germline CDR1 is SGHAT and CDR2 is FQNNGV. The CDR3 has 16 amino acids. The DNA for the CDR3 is TGTGGCAGCAGCAAGACACTAGCTGCACTGTACAATCAGCAGTTCTTG. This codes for CGSSKTLAALYNQQFL.

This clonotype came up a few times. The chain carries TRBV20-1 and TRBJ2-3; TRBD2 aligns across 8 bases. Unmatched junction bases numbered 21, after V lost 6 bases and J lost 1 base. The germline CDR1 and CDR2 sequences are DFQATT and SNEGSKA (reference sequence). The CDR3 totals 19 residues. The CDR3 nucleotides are TGCAGTGCGGATAGCGGGACTGGCGGGACCAAGACACGCACAGATACGCAGTATTTT. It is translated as CSADSGTGGTKTRTDTQYF.

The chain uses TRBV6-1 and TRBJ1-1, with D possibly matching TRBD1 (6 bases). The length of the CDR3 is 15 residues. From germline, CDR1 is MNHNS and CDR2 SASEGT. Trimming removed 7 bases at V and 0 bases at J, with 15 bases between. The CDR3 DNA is TGTGCCAGCAAGCGGGACGGGGGCATGAACACTGAAGCTTTCTTT. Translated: CASKRDGGMNTEAFF.

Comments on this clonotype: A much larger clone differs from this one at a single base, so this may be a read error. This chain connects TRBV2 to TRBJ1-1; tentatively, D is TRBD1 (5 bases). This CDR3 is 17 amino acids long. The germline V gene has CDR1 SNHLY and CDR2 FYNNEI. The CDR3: CASSELLLGAILTETFF. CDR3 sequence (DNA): TGTGCCAGCAGTGAACTGCTCTTAGGGGCTATTTTAACTGAAACTTTCTTT. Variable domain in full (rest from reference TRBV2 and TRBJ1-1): EPEVTQTPSHQVTQMGQEVILRCVPISNHLYFYWYRQILGQKVEFLVSFYNNEISEKSEIFDDQFSVERPDGSNFTLKIRSTKLEDSAMYFCASSELLLGAILTETFFGQGTRLTVV.

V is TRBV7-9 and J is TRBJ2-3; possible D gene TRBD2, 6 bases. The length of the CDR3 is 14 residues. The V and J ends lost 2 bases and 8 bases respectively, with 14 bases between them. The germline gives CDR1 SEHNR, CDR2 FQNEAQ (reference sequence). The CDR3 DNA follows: TGTGCCAGCAGCTTAACCGGGACTGCAGTTACGCAGTATTTT. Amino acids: CASSLTGTAVTQYF.

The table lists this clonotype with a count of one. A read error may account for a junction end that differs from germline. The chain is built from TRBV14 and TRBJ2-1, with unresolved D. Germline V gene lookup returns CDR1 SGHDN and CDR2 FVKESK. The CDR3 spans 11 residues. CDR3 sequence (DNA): TGTGCCAGCAGCGCGTACAATGAACAGTTCTTC. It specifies CASSAYNEQFF.

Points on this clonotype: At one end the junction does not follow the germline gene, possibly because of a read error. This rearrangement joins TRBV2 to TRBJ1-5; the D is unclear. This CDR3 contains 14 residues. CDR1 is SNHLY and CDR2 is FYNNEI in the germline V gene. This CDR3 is CASSERWPNQPQHF. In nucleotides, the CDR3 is TGTGCCAGTAGTGAACGCTGGCCCAATCAGCCCCAGCATTTT. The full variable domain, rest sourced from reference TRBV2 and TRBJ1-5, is EPEVTQTPSHQVTQMGQEVILRCVPISNHLYFYWYRQILGQKVEFLVSFYNNEISEKSEIFDDQFSVERPDGSNFTLKIRSTKLEDSAMYFCASSERWPNQPQHFGDGTRLSIL.

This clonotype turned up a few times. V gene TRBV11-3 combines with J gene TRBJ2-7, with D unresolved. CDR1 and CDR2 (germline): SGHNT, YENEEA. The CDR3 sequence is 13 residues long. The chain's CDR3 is CISSPGPLNEQYF. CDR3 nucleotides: TGTATCAGCAGTCCCGGACCACTCAACGAGCAGTACTTC. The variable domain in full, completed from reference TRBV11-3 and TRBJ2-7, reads EAGVVQSPRYKIIEKKQPVAFWCNPISGHNTLYWYLQNLGQGPELLIRYENEEAVDDSQLPKDRFSAERLKGVDSTLKIQPAELGDSAVYLCISSPGPLNEQYFGPGTRLTVT.

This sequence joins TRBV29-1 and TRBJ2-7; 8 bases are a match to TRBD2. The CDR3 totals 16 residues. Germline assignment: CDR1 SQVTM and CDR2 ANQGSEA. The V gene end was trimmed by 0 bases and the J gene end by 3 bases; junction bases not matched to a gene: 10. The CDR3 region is CSVEDRFTAGGYEQYF. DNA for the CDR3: TGCAGCGTTGAAGATCGGTTTACGGCGGGGGGCTACGAGCAGTACTTC.

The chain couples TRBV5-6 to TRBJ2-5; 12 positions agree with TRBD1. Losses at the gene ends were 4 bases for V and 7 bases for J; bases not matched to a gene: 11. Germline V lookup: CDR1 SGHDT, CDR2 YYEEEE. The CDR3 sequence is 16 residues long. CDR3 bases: TGTGCCAGCAGCCCCGGGACAGGGGGCTCGTTGATGACCCAGTACTTC. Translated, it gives CASSPGTGGSLMTQYF. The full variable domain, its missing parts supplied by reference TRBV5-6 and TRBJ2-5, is DAGVTQSPTHLIKTRGQQVTLRCSPKSGHDTVSWYQQALGQGPQFIFQYYEEEERQRGNFPDRFSGHQFPNYSSELNVNALLLGDSALYLCASSPGTGGSLMTQYFGPGTRLLVL.

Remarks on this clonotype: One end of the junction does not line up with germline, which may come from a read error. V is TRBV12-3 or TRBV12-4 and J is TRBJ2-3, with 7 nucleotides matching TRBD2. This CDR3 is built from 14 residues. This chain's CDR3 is CVSGARAVTDTQYF. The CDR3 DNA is TGTGTCAGCGGGGCCAGGGCCGTCACAGATACGCAGTATTTT.

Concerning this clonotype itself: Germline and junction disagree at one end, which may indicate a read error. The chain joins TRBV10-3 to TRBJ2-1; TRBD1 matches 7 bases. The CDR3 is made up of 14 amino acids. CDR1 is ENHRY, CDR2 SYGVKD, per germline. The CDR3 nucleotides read TGTGCCATCACTCCTCAGGGGGATTCGTCTGAGCGGTTCTTC. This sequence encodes CAITPQGDSSERFF.

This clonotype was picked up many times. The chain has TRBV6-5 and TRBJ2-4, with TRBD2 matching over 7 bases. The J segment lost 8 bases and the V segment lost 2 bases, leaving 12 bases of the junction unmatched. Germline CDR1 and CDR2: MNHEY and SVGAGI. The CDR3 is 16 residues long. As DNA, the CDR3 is TGTGCCAGCAGTTACCGCGGGAGCTCGGGGCGGGACATTCAGTACTTC. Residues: CASSYRGSSGRDIQYF.